These T cell receptor beta chains were read from a single sample in a study of blood T cell repertoires in COVID-19. The data were produced by immunoSEQ multiplex PCR, yet TCRdb's version contains in-frame clones alone and is incomplete. Counted here are some 74,000 clones, 79% occurring once; the ten biggest clones make up approximately 9.2%. Sequenced sample: peripheral blood. The receptor set was obtained from a woman aged 45-65 years with acute or convalescent COVID-19. Both conserved end residues are part of each CDR3. D genes are given only for firm matches. Rows may omit the clone size; those that give it use once, few, many or a size class.

J gene: TRBJ1-4
V gene: TRBV6-5
clone size: NA
D gene: NA
CDR3 protein: CASGGASNEKLFF
CDR3 DNA: TGTGCCAGCGGGGGGGCTTCGAATGAAAAACTGTTTTTT

J gene: TRBJ1-1
V gene: TRBV7-8
clone size: NA
D gene: NA
CDR3 protein: CASSLSIGQGNTEAFF
CDR3 DNA: TGTGCCAGCAGCTTATCGATCGGGCAGGGGAACACTGAAGCTTTCTTT

J gene: TRBJ2-7
V gene: TRBV6-6
clone size: NA
D gene: TRBD1
CDR3 protein: CASGRTGGYEQYF
CDR3 DNA: TGTGCCAGCGGACGGACAGGGGGCTACGAGCAGTACTTC

J gene: TRBJ1-1
V gene: TRBV6-2/TRBV6-3
clone size: many
D gene: NA
CDR3 protein: CASSYRQGSEAFF
CDR3 DNA: TGTGCCAGCAGTTATCGGCAGGGCTCTGAAGCTTTCTTT

J gene: TRBJ1-5
V gene: TRBV19
clone size: NA
D gene: TRBD1
CDR3 protein: CATKPGTGAVSNQPQHF
CDR3 DNA: TGTGCCACTAAGCCTGGGACAGGGGCAGTAAGTAATCAGCCCCAGCATTTT

J gene: TRBJ2-7
V gene: TRBV27
clone size: NA
D gene: TRBD2
CDR3 protein: CASSPRLAGGGEQYF
CDR3 DNA: TGTGCCAGCAGTCCCAGACTAGCGGGAGGCGGCGAGCAGTACTTC

J gene: TRBJ1-5
V gene: TRBV12-2
clone size: once
D gene: NA
CDR3 protein: CASRLGGQAYQPQHF
CDR3 DNA: TGTGCAAGTCGCTTAGGGGGGCAGGCTTATCAGCCCCAGCATTTT

J gene: TRBJ1-2
V gene: TRBV19
clone size: few
D gene: NA
CDR3 protein: CASSISRFESYGYTF
CDR3 DNA: TGTGCCAGTAGTATCTCGCGGTTCGAGAGCTATGGCTACACCTTC

J gene: TRBJ2-3
V gene: TRBV7-3
clone size: NA
D gene: NA
CDR3 protein: CASSLSGSDTQYF
CDR3 DNA: TGTGCCAGCAGCTTATCAGGGTCTGATACGCAGTATTTT

J gene: TRBJ2-1
V gene: TRBV2
clone size: NA
D gene: TRBD2
CDR3 protein: CASSYRDYLYNEQFF
CDR3 DNA: TGTGCCAGCAGTTACCGGGACTACCTCTACAATGAGCAGTTCTTC

J gene: TRBJ2-5
V gene: TRBV5-1
clone size: NA
D gene: NA
CDR3 protein: CASSRTRLEETQYF
CDR3 DNA: TGCGCCAGCAGCCGAACTCGACTAGAGGAGACCCAGTACTTC

J gene: TRBJ2-7
V gene: TRBV27
clone size: NA
D gene: NA
CDR3 protein: CASSLSALGGDEQYF
CDR3 DNA: TGTGCCAGCAGTTTATCAGCTCTAGGAGGCGACGAGCAGTACTTC

J gene: TRBJ2-2
V gene: TRBV6-5
clone size: NA
D gene: TRBD2
CDR3 protein: CASSYSGSTGELFF
CDR3 DNA: TGTGCCAGCAGTTACAGCGGGAGCACCGGGGAGCTGTTTTTT

J gene: TRBJ2-7
V gene: TRBV18
clone size: NA
D gene: TRBD1
CDR3 protein: CASSPRETGFSKQYF
CDR3 DNA: TGTGCCAGCTCACCACGGGAGACAGGGTTTAGCAAGCAGTACTTC

J gene: TRBJ2-5
V gene: TRBV18
clone size: few
D gene: TRBD2
CDR3 protein: CASSPIRTSGRRGQETQYF
CDR3 DNA: TGTGCCAGCTCACCAATCAGGACTAGCGGGAGGAGGGGACAAGAGACCCAGTACTTC

J gene: TRBJ1-2
V gene: TRBV4-1
clone size: NA
D gene: NA
CDR3 protein: CASSPTQGPDYGYTF
CDR3 DNA: TGCGCCAGCAGCCCAACACAGGGACCCGACTATGGCTACACCTTC

J gene: TRBJ2-7
V gene: TRBV27
clone size: NA
D gene: TRBD2
CDR3 protein: CASRPGLAGAYEQYF
CDR3 DNA: TGTGCCAGCAGGCCGGGACTAGCGGGAGCCTACGAGCAGTACTTC

J gene: TRBJ2-7
V gene: TRBV28
clone size: NA
D gene: NA
CDR3 protein: CASSKTVYEQYF
CDR3 DNA: TGTGCCAGCAGTAAGACTGTCTACGAGCAGTACTTC

J gene: TRBJ2-7
V gene: TRBV10-3
clone size: few
D gene: NA
CDR3 protein: CAISEFPPGVGNYEQYF
CDR3 DNA: TGTGCCATCAGTGAGTTCCCACCGGGGGTAGGAAACTACGAGCAGTACTTC

J gene: TRBJ2-7
V gene: TRBV5-1
clone size: NA
D gene: TRBD1
CDR3 protein: CASSQGTGVAYEQYF
CDR3 DNA: TGCGCCAGCAGCCAAGGGACAGGGGTCGCCTACGAGCAGTACTTC

J gene: TRBJ1-6
V gene: TRBV28
clone size: NA
D gene: NA
CDR3 protein: CATLGILGGSYNSPLHF
CDR3 DNA: TGTGCCACACTCGGCATACTAGGGGGCTCCTATAATTCACCCCTCCACTTT

J gene: TRBJ1-4
V gene: TRBV27
clone size: NA
D gene: NA
CDR3 protein: CASSPLVAIEANEKLFF
CDR3 DNA: TGTGCCAGCAGTCCATTGGTAGCGATAGAAGCTAATGAAAAACTGTTTTTT

J gene: TRBJ2-7
V gene: TRBV3-1/TRBV3-2
clone size: NA
D gene: TRBD2
CDR3 protein: CASSQTSGSSYEQYF
CDR3 DNA: TGTGCCAGCAGCCAAACTAGCGGGAGCTCCTACGAGCAGTACTTC

J gene: TRBJ2-1
V gene: TRBV7-3
clone size: NA
D gene: TRBD2
CDR3 protein: CASSSGTANEQFF
CDR3 DNA: TGTGCCAGCAGCAGCGGGACGGCGAATGAGCAGTTCTTC

J gene: TRBJ2-5
V gene: TRBV5-1
clone size: once
D gene: NA
CDR3 protein: CASSLVAIRAGETQYF
CDR3 DNA: TGCGCCAGCAGCTTGGTGGCCATCAGGGCGGGGGAGACCCAGTACTTC

J gene: TRBJ2-1
V gene: TRBV5-1
clone size: once
D gene: TRBD2
CDR3 protein: CASSPTAGSSYNEQFF
CDR3 DNA: TGCGCCAGCAGCCCCACAGCGGGAAGCTCCTACAATGAGCAGTTCTTC

J gene: TRBJ1-4
V gene: TRBV28
clone size: NA
D gene: TRBD1
CDR3 protein: CASSSGTGGFGF
CDR3 DNA: TGTGCCAGCAGTTCAGGGACAGGGGGTTTTGGGTTT

J gene: TRBJ2-1
V gene: TRBV6-5
clone size: few
D gene: NA
CDR3 protein: CASKGLGFGEQFF
CDR3 DNA: TGTGCCAGCAAGGGGCTGGGGTTTGGGGAGCAGTTCTTC

J gene: TRBJ1-1
V gene: TRBV30
clone size: NA
D gene: TRBD1
CDR3 protein: CAWDRGAAFF
CDR3 DNA: TGTGCCTGGGACAGGGGTGCGGCTTTCTTT

J gene: TRBJ2-7
V gene: TRBV30
clone size: NA
D gene: NA
CDR3 protein: CAWSGRAGVNYEQYF
CDR3 DNA: TGTGCCTGGAGTGGCCGGGCAGGGGTGAACTACGAGCAGTACTTC

J gene: TRBJ2-5
V gene: TRBV5-1
clone size: NA
D gene: TRBD2
CDR3 protein: CASSLRSGGQETQYF
CDR3 DNA: TGCGCCAGCAGCTTGAGATCCGGGGGGCAAGAGACCCAGTACTTC

J gene: TRBJ1-5
V gene: TRBV30
clone size: once
D gene: TRBD1
CDR3 protein: CAWSVQGSEPQHF
CDR3 DNA: TGTGCCTGGAGTGTACAGGGGAGTGAGCCCCAGCATTTT

J gene: TRBJ2-5
V gene: TRBV7-8
clone size: NA
D gene: NA
CDR3 protein: CASSLVGSQGLQTQYF
CDR3 DNA: TGTGCCAGCAGCTTAGTAGGCAGTCAGGGATTACAAACCCAGTACTTC

J gene: TRBJ2-1
V gene: TRBV9
clone size: once
D gene: NA
CDR3 protein: CASSVTRTNEQFF
CDR3 DNA: TGTGCCAGCAGCGTAACTAGGACGAATGAGCAGTTCTTC

J gene: TRBJ2-7
V gene: TRBV2
clone size: NA
D gene: NA
CDR3 protein: CASGWGGTRAYEQYF
CDR3 DNA: TGTGCCAGCGGATGGGGCGGGACTCGAGCCTACGAGCAGTACTTC

J gene: TRBJ2-2
V gene: TRBV28
clone size: NA
D gene: NA
CDR3 protein: CASSFNRYTGELFF
CDR3 DNA: TGTGCCAGCAGTTTTAACAGATACACCGGGGAGCTGTTTTTT

J gene: TRBJ2-3
V gene: TRBV29-1
clone size: NA
D gene: TRBD2
CDR3 protein: CSVAGLAGVGFSTDTQYF
CDR3 DNA: TGCAGCGTTGCGGGACTAGCGGGAGTGGGGTTTAGCACAGATACGCAGTATTTT

J gene: TRBJ1-6
V gene: TRBV5-1
clone size: NA
D gene: TRBD1
CDR3 protein: CASSTGTGMVSPLHF
CDR3 DNA: TGCGCCAGCAGCACTGGGACAGGGATGGTTTCACCCCTCCACTTT

J gene: TRBJ2-3
V gene: TRBV15
clone size: once
D gene: TRBD1
CDR3 protein: CATRRSGTGDMNTQYF
CDR3 DNA: TGTGCCACCAGGAGGTCCGGGACAGGGGACATGAATACGCAGTATTTT

J gene: TRBJ2-7
V gene: TRBV21-1
clone size: NA
D gene: NA
CDR3 protein: CASSKGGTSSYEQYF
CDR3 DNA: TGTGCCAGCAGCAAAGGGGGGACATCCTCCTACGAGCAGTACTTC

J gene: TRBJ2-7
V gene: TRBV2
clone size: NA
D gene: TRBD1
CDR3 protein: CASSEGTGRYEQYF
CDR3 DNA: TGTGCCAGCAGTGAGGGGACAGGGAGGTACGAGCAGTACTTC

J gene: TRBJ2-5
V gene: TRBV11-2
clone size: NA
D gene: NA
CDR3 protein: CASSSNNGGTQYF
CDR3 DNA: TGTGCCAGCAGCTCAAATAACGGAGGGACCCAGTACTTC

J gene: TRBJ1-4
V gene: TRBV5-4
clone size: NA
D gene: TRBD1
CDR3 protein: CASSNQGAANEKLFF
CDR3 DNA: TGTGCCAGCAGCAACCAGGGGGCGGCGAATGAAAAACTGTTTTTT

J gene: TRBJ2-2
V gene: TRBV5-1
clone size: once
D gene: NA
CDR3 protein: CASNFLYSNTGELFF
CDR3 DNA: TGCGCCAGCAACTTCCTCTATTCGAACACCGGGGAGCTGTTTTTT

J gene: TRBJ1-1
V gene: TRBV30
clone size: NA
D gene: NA
CDR3 protein: CAWRKRRKDNDRNTEAFF
CDR3 DNA: TGTGCCTGGCGAAAGAGAAGGAAGGACAACGACAGGAACACTGAAGCTTTCTTT

J gene: TRBJ2-1
V gene: TRBV11-1
clone size: NA
D gene: NA
CDR3 protein: CASTMRIGEQFF
CDR3 DNA: TGTGCCAGCACCATGAGGATAGGTGAGCAGTTCTTC

J gene: TRBJ1-1
V gene: TRBV2
clone size: NA
D gene: NA
CDR3 protein: CASSGGRGTTEAFF
CDR3 DNA: TGTGCCAGCAGTGGGGGGAGGGGGACCACTGAAGCTTTCTTT

J gene: TRBJ1-1
V gene: TRBV2
clone size: NA
D gene: NA
CDR3 protein: CASRYRAINTEAFF
CDR3 DNA: TGTGCCAGCCGTTACAGGGCCATTAACACTGAAGCTTTCTTT

J gene: TRBJ2-1
V gene: TRBV19
clone size: NA
D gene: NA
CDR3 protein: CASSWTPGNEQFF
CDR3 DNA: TGTGCCAGTAGTTGGACCCCAGGGAATGAGCAGTTCTTC

J gene: TRBJ2-2
V gene: TRBV10-2
clone size: medium-sized
D gene: TRBD2
CDR3 protein: CASSGASGANENTGELFF
CDR3 DNA: TGCGCCAGCAGTGGGGCTAGCGGGGCGAACGAGAACACCGGGGAGCTGTTTTTT

J gene: TRBJ2-1
V gene: TRBV7-2
clone size: few
D gene: TRBD2
CDR3 protein: CASSSGLAAYNEQFF
CDR3 DNA: TGTGCCAGCAGCTCGGGACTAGCGGCCTACAATGAGCAGTTCTTC